The source of this T cell receptor beta chain is a study of beta chain features in type 1 diabetes. Study-level findings and limits: In every one of the four CD4+ subsets, TCRB CDR3s were moderately but significantly shorter in Type 1 diabetes patients.

This clone appeared a few times. Its antigen is currently unknown. V was trimmed by 5 bases and J by 6 bases, leaving 18 bases between them. This CDR3 region has 15 residues. Germline V CDR1 and CDR2: SNHLY, FYNNEI. Cells sorted by CD45RO/CCR7/CD25/CD127/CD95/CD27 comprised CD4+ naive, central memory, regulatory and stem cell-like memory cells. TCRB transcripts that were expressed got sequenced, as all of the isolated RNA had been reverse transcribed. Generated by immunoSEQ multiplex PCR, the TCRdb table keeps only in-frame clones and is missing some. Of some 370,000 clones detected, around 10% appear once; the ten largest clones hold roughly 0.54%.

The clonotype comes from a man in his thirties or forties with type 1 diabetes. The sample consisted of central memory CD4+ T cells from blood. The chain combines TRBV2 with TRBJ2-3; D is possibly TRBD2 (5 bases). The DNA for the CDR3 is TGTGCCAGCAGTTTAGCCAGCGGACCCACGGATACGCAGTATTTT. It encodes CASSLASGPTDTQYF.